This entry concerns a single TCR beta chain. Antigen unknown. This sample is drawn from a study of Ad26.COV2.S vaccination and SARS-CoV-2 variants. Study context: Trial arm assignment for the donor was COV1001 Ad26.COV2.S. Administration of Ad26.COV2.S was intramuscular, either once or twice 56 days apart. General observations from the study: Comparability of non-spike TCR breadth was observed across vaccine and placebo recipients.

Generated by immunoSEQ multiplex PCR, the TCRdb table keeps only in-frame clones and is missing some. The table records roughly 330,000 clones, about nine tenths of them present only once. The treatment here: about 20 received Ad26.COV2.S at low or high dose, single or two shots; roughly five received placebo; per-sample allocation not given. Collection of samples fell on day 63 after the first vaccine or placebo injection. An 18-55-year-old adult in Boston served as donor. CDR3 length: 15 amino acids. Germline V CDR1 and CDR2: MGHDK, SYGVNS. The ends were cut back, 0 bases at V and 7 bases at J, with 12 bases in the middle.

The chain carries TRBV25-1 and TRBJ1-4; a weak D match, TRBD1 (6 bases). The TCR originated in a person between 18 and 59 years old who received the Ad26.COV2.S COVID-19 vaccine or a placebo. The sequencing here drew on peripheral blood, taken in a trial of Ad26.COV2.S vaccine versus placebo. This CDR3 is CASSEYSSGAEKLFF. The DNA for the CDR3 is TGTGCCAGCAGTGAATATAGCTCGGGGGCTGAAAAACTGTTTTTT.